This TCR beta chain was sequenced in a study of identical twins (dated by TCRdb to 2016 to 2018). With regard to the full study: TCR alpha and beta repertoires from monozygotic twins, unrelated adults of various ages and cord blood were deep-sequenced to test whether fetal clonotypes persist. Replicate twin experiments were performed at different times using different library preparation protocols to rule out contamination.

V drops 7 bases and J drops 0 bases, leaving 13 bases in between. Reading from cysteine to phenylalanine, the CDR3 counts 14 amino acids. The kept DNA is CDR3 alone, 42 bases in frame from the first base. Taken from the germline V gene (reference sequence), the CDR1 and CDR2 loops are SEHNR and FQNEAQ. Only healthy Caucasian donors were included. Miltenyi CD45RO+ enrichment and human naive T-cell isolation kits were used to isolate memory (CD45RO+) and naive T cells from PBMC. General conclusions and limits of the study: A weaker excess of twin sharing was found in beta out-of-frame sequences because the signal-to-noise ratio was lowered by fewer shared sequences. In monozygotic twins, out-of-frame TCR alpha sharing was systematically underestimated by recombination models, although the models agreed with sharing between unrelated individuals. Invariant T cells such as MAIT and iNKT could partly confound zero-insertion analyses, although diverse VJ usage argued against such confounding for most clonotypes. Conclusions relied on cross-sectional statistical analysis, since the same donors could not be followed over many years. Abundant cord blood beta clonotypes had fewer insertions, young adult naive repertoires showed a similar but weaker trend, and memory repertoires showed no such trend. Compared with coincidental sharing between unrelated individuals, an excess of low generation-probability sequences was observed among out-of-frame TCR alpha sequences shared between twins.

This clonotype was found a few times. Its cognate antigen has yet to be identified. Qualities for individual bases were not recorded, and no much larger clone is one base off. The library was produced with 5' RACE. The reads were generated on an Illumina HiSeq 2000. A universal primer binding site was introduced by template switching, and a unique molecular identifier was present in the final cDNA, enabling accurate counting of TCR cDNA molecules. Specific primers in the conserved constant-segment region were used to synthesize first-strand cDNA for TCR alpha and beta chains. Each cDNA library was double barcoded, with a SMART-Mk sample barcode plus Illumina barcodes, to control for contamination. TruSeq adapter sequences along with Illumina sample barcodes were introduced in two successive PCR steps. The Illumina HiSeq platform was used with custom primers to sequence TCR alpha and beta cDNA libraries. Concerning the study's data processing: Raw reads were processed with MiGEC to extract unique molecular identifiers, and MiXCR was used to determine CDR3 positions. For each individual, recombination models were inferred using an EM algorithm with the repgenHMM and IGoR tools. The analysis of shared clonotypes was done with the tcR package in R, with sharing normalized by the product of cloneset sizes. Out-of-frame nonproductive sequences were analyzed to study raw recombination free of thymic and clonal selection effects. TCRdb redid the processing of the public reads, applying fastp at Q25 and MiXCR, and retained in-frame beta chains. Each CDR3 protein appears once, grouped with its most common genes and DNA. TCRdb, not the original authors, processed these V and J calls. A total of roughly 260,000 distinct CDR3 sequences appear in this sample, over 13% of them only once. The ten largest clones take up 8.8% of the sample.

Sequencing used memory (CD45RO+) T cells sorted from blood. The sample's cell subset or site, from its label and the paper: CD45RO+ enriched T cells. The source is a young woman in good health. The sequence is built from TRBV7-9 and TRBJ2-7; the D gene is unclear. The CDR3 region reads CASNPKVDSYEQYF. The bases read TGTGCCAGCAACCCCAAGGTAGACTCCTACGAGCAGTACTTC.